This passage covers 31 T cell receptor beta chains from one sample sequenced in a study of blood T cells in healthy people across ages. Sample-barcoded 5' priming and a J-beta primer mix drove a second PCR of roughly 6 to 12 cycles. TCRdb itself ran the 5' RACE reads through MiXCR, one entry per CDR3 protein. The table has 780,000 or so distinct CDR3 sequences, roughly 25% seen once. The data were also submitted as part of a second study, on T cells of mothers and their children.

Sequenced: blood. These receptors originate from a boy under 18 in good health.

This rearrangement joins TRBV6-1 to TRBJ2-1, with a possible D match to TRBD2 (6 bases). Trimming took off 6 bases at V and 5 bases at J, with 11 bases between the two ends. Germline CDR1 reads MNHNS; CDR2 reads SASEGT. This CDR3 has 13 residues. The CDR3 DNA sequence: TGTGCCAGCAGCAGCGGGTTCAACAATGAGCAGTTCTTC. This encodes CASSSGFNNEQFF.

This clonotype appeared a few times. This may arise from a read error, as a much more abundant clone is one base away. The J gene is TRBJ1-2, the V gene TRBV29-1; 7 nucleotides align to TRBD1. This CDR3 is 12 amino acids long. V lost 1 base and J lost 10; bases outside the gene matches: 6. Germline values: CDR1 SQVTM, CDR2 ANQGSEA. For the CDR3, the DNA is TGCAGCGTTGAAGGGGCAGGGGGTGACTACACCTTC. It translates to CSVEGAGGDYTF.

The rearrangement links TRBV6-1 to TRBJ2-1; 7 nucleotides agree with TRBD1. Per the germline V gene, CDR1 is MNHNS and CDR2 is SASEGT. The V and J ends lost 5 bases and 6 bases, in that order; junction bases with no gene match: 10. The CDR3 runs to 15 residues. CDR3 sequence (DNA): TGTGCCAGCAGTCGGAACTATGACAGGGTCAATGAGCAGTTCTTC. It yields the protein CASSRNYDRVNEQFF.

V usage is TRBV20-1 and J usage is TRBJ2-5; 14 bases align to TRBD2. The end of the DNA fits TRBJ2-7 better, so the J call may be wrong. The germline V gene encodes CDR1 DFQATT and CDR2 SNEGSKA (reference sequence). The CDR3 covers 16 residues. CDR3: CSARVPGTSGRGEQYF. The CDR3 DNA sequence: TGCAGTGCTAGAGTCCCGGGGACTAGCGGGAGAGGCGAGCAGTACTTC.

On this clonotype: One end of the junction varies from germline; a read error may be responsible. The CDR3 DNA sequence: TGCAGTGCAAGAGGAGGGAGCTCCTACAATGAGCAGTTCTTC. As protein: CSARGGSSYNEQFF. The gene calls are TRBV20-1 and TRBJ2-1; D is perhaps TRBD2 (6 bases). The CDR3 totals 14 residues. In germline, CDR1 is DFQATT, CDR2 SNEGSKA (reference sequence).

This clonotype was seen more than once but under ten times. J is TRBJ2-5 and V is TRBV19; TRBD1 matches at 9 bases. The junction had 8 bases not matched to a gene; V was cut back by 5 bases and J by 4 bases. CDR3 size: 15 residues. CDR1 LNHDA and CDR2 SQIVND come from the germline V gene (reference sequence). The CDR3 loop is CASSLNRGRGETQYF. DNA for the CDR3: TGTGCCAGTAGTTTAAACAGGGGGCGTGGAGAGACCCAGTACTTC.

This clonotype was detected a few times. This rearrangement joins TRBV7-9 to TRBJ2-1, with TRBD1 matching 7 bases. The last part of the DNA fits TRBJ2-5 better; the J call may be wrong. Germline-derived CDR1 and CDR2 are SEHNR and FQNEAQ (reference sequence). This CDR3 is 16 amino acids long. CDR3: CASSLELTGLKETQYF. CDR3 nucleotide sequence: TGTGCCAGCAGCTTAGAATTGACAGGGTTAAAAGAGACCCAGTACTTC.

The chain links TRBV6-2 or TRBV6-3 to TRBJ2-5; D tentatively reads TRBD1 or TRBD2 (5 bases each). Germline V gene sequence: CDR1 MNHEY, CDR2 SVGEGT. There are 13 residues in the CDR3. The germline V and J ends were trimmed by 6 bases and 5 bases, with 13 bases remaining between them. The chain's CDR3 is CASRPSEGETQYF. The DNA for the CDR3 is TGTGCCAGCAGACCGAGCGAGGGGGAGACCCAGTACTTC.

This clonotype was seen a few times. This chain uses TRBV27 with TRBJ2-5; the D gene is possibly TRBD2 (5 bases). TRBJ2-1 matches the DNA end more closely, so the J call is doubtful. The length of the CDR3 is 14 residues. Per the germline V gene, CDR1 is MNHEY and CDR2 is SMNVEV (reference sequence). CDR3 in DNA: TGTGCCAGCAGTTTAGTCGGGAATTACAATGAGCAGTTCTTC. Translated: CASSLVGNYNEQFF.

The chain combines TRBV7-9 with TRBJ1-4, with D possibly being TRBD1 (6 bases). Trimming took off 5 bases at V and 8 bases at J, with 12 bases between the two ends. The CDR3 sequence is 13 residues long. In germline, CDR1 is SEHNR, CDR2 FQNEAQ (reference sequence). CDR3 nucleotide sequence: TGTGCCAGCAGCCCAGGGGAGTGGGAAAAACTGTTTTTT. Its protein product is CASSPGEWEKLFF.

This clonotype was seen a handful of times. The rearrangement uses TRBV28 and TRBJ1-4; 7 bases map to TRBD1. Per germline, CDR1 MDHEN and CDR2 SYDVKM. After removal of 4 bases from V and 8 bases from J, the junction contained 7 bases not matched to a gene. This CDR3 has 14 amino acids. In DNA form, the CDR3 reads TGTGCCAGCAGTTCTGACAGGGTGGGAGAAAAACTGTTTTTT. It is translated as CASSSDRVGEKLFF.

This chain links TRBV15 with TRBJ2-5; TRBD2 aligns across 9 bases. The CDR3 is made up of 14 amino acids. V lost 5 bases, J lost 6 bases, and 7 bases stayed unmatched. Germline CDR1 and CDR2: LNHNV and YYDKDF (reference sequence). The CDR3 sequence: CATSGSGGLKTQYF. CDR3 DNA sequence: TGTGCCACCAGCGGGAGCGGGGGGCTGAAGACCCAGTACTTC.

With regard to this clonotype: One end of the junction is discordant with germline, which a read error may explain. This rearrangement joins TRBV29-1 to TRBJ2-5, with 9 bases aligning to TRBD2. With the DNA end fitting TRBJ2-1 better, the J assignment may be wrong. CDR1 is SQVTM and CDR2 is ANQGSEA in the germline V gene. CDR3 length equals 16 residues. The CDR3 region is CSVVDLAGTFYDEQFF. The CDR3 DNA follows: TGCAGCGTTGTGGATCTAGCGGGAACGTTCTACGATGAGCAGTTCTTC.

The chain links TRBV9 to TRBJ2-1, with D uncertain. Germline assignment: CDR1 SGDLS and CDR2 YYNGEE. The length of the CDR3 is 11 residues. Trimming took off 4 bases at V and 9 bases at J, with 8 bases between the two ends. The CDR3 loop is CASSSDLEQFF. CDR3 bases: TGTGCCAGCAGCTCCGACCTTGAGCAGTTCTTC.

V usage is TRBV14 and J usage is TRBJ2-7; TRBD1 matches at 11 bases. CDR1 and CDR2 from the germline V gene are SGHDN and FVKESK. Trimming at V came to 3 bases and at J to 2 bases, leaving 6 bases not matched to a gene. This CDR3 region has 16 residues. The CDR3 region is CASSHGGTGGPYEQYF. The CDR3 nucleotides are TGTGCCAGCAGCCATGGAGGGACAGGGGGACCCTACGAGCAGTACTTC.

This clonotype was found many times. The chain combines TRBV20-1 with TRBJ2-3; no firm D call. This CDR3 spans 10 amino acids. Trimming left V 3 bases short and J 6 bases short, with 4 bases between. Germline V gives CDR1 DFQATT, CDR2 SNEGSKA (reference sequence). The CDR3 coding sequence is TGCAGTGCTAGTAGGGATACGCAGTATTTT. It encodes CSASRDTQYF.

The chain is built from TRBV20-1 and TRBJ2-5; D ambiguous. The last part of the DNA fits TRBJ2-7 better; the J call may be wrong. CDR3 length: 13 residues. From germline, CDR1 is DFQATT and CDR2 SNEGSKA (reference sequence). The CDR3 coding sequence is TGCAGTGCTAGAGATGCCAACTTCTACGAGCAGTACTTC. Encoded protein: CSARDANFYEQYF.

This clonotype has more than one count but fewer than ten. This clone may be a read error of a much larger clone one base away. CDR3: CANSQEAFSPLHF. The DNA for the CDR3 is TGTGCCAACAGCCAAGAGGCTTTTTCACCCCTCCACTTT. The chain has TRBV14 and TRBJ1-6; D remains ambiguous. The CDR3 contains 13 residues. Germline CDR1 is SGHDN and CDR2 is FVKESK.

This clonotype has more than one count but fewer than ten. The genes are TRBV27 and TRBJ2-7; D call uncertain. The CDR3 is 13 amino acids. The germline gives CDR1 MNHEY, CDR2 SMNVEV (reference sequence). Trimming left V 0 bases short and J 4 bases short, with 7 bases between. The CDR3 loop reads CASSLSATYEQYF. The CDR3 DNA follows: TGTGCCAGCAGTTTATCGGCCACTTACGAGCAGTACTTC.

The chain employs TRBV27 and TRBJ2-7; a possible D gene is TRBD1 (6 bases). V was pared by 6 bases and J by 2 bases, with 20 bases between. Germline CDR1 MNHEY, CDR2 SMNVEV (reference sequence). The CDR3 contains 16 residues. CDR3: CASSLGGLAFPYEQYF. In DNA form, the CDR3 reads TGTGCCAGCAGCCTTGGGGGCTTAGCGTTCCCCTACGAGCAGTACTTC.

This clonotype was detected only a few times. The chain joins TRBV5-1 to TRBJ2-5, with 9 bases fitting TRBD1. The CDR3 totals 15 residues. J was trimmed by 5 bases and V by 0 bases; bases with no gene match: 5. In germline, CDR1 is SGHRS, CDR2 YFSETQ. The CDR3 bases are TGCGCCAGCAGCTTGGAGGGACAGGGAAGCGAGACCCAGTACTTC. It yields the protein CASSLEGQGSETQYF.

The chain couples TRBV15 to TRBJ1-6, with unresolved D. The V end was cut by 0 bases, the J end by 8 bases, with 11 bases between. CDR3 size: 15 residues. Germline V gene data show CDR1 as LNHNV and CDR2 as YYDKDF (reference sequence). The CDR3 sequence is CATSRDTATYSPLHF. The DNA of the CDR3 is TGTGCCACCAGCAGAGATACGGCTACTTATTCACCCCTCCACTTT.

In regard to this clonotype: It may be a read error: a sequence one base away is much more abundant. The J gene is TRBJ2-5, the V gene TRBV13, with 7 bases identical to TRBD1. The length of the CDR3 is 13 residues. V lost 8 bases and J lost 2; bases outside the gene matches: 5. The germline V gene encodes CDR1 PRHDT and CDR2 FYEKMQ (reference sequence). In DNA, the CDR3 is TGTGCCAGCGGCGAGGGACAGCAAGAGACCCAGTACTTC. It specifies CASGEGQQETQYF.

This clonotype came up once. This sequence joins TRBV12-3 or TRBV12-4 and TRBJ2-5; unclear D gene. The J call may be in error: the DNA end matches TRBJ2-7 better. The CDR3 contains 16 residues. The CDR3: CASSAEPGLKTAEQYF. The CDR3 region has the DNA TGTGCCAGCAGTGCGGAGCCGGGTTTAAAGACCGCCGAGCAGTACTTC.

This CDR3 reads CASSQDQRANYEQYF. The DNA for the CDR3 is TGCGCCAGCAGCCAAGATCAAAGGGCAAACTACGAGCAGTACTTC. The chain recombines TRBV4-3 with TRBJ2-7; D call uncertain. Per germline, CDR1 LGHNA and CDR2 YSLEER. V lost 0 bases to trimming and J lost 3 bases, with 12 bases between them. CDR3 length: 15 residues.

This clonotype has only a few counts. This chain links TRBV6-2 or TRBV6-3 with TRBJ2-1; TRBD1 aligns across 8 bases. Per the germline V gene, CDR1 is MNHEY and CDR2 is SVGEGT. The J segment lost 8 bases and the V segment lost 5 bases, leaving 11 bases of the junction unmatched. The CDR3 covers 15 residues. The CDR3 here is CASSPRQGRYDEQFF. The CDR3 coding sequence is TGTGCCAGCAGTCCACGACAGGGGCGGTACGATGAGCAGTTCTTC.

The chain uses TRBV7-2 and TRBJ1-1, with 12 bases lining up with TRBD1. The germline CDR1 and CDR2 sequences are SGHTA and FQGNSA. There are 15 residues in the CDR3. The V gene end was trimmed by 6 bases and the J gene end by 5 bases; junction bases not matched to a gene: 7. CDR3 DNA sequence: TGTGCCAGCAGGACCGGGACAGGGGGCTGGACTGAAGCTTTCTTT. This encodes CASRTGTGGWTEAFF.

V is TRBV28 and J is TRBJ2-5, with a tentative D call TRBD1 (6 bases). Trimming removed 3 bases from V and 5 bases from J, with 13 bases in between. CDR3 size: 14 residues. The germline CDR1 and CDR2 sequences are MDHEN and SYDVKM. The CDR3 spells CASSFTGLSETQYF. As DNA, the CDR3 is TGTGCCAGCAGTTTTACAGGGTTGAGTGAGACCCAGTACTTC.

The sample holds a few counts of this clonotype. Germline and junction disagree at one end, which may indicate a read error. This chain connects TRBV14 to TRBJ2-3; D may correspond to TRBD1 or TRBD2 (5 bases each). The CDR3 is 15 amino acids. CDR1 and CDR2 (germline): SGHDN, FVKESK. CDR3 sequence reads: CVSSATGGYTDTQYF. The CDR3 DNA follows: TGTGTCAGCAGCGCTACAGGAGGCTACACAGATACGCAGTATTTT.

The rearrangement links TRBV28 to TRBJ2-5, with 9 positions matching TRBD1. This CDR3 spans 14 amino acids. Germline trimming cut 7 bases from V and 0 bases from J; bases unmatched to any gene: 3. The V gene's germline CDR1 is MDHEN and CDR2 SYDVKM. In nucleotides, the CDR3 is TGTGCCAGCAATGGACAGGGGCACCAAGAGACCCAGTACTTC. Its translation: CASNGQGHQETQYF. Looking up the rest from reference TRBV28 and TRBJ2-5 gives the full variable domain: DVKVTQSSRYLVKRTGEKVFLECVQDMDHENMFWYRQDPGLGLRLIYFSYDVKMKEKGDIPEGYSVSREKKERFSLILESASTNQTSMYLCASNGQGHQETQYFGPGTRLLVL.

This clonotype was counted a single time. One end of the junction does not line up with germline, which may come from a read error. J is TRBJ1-1 and V is TRBV5-1; D is undetermined. The CDR3 length is 16 residues. CDR1 is SGHRS and CDR2 is YFSETQ in the germline V gene. CDR3 DNA sequence: TGCACCAGCAGACAACAATCTTTCGGTCGGAATACTGAAGCTTTCTTT. Protein product: CTSRQQSFGRNTEAFF.